The clone carrying this T cell receptor beta chain was counted between two and nine times. The antigen remains undetermined. The data stem from a study of beta chain features in type 1 diabetes. Study findings and constraints: A moderate, significant TCRB CDR3 shortening appeared in type 1 diabetes across four CD4+ subsets. A cDNA-based sequencing approach could over-represent cells with high TCR expression. A pattern of fewer insertions and more deletions at VDJ junctions was seen in type 1 diabetes patients.

V was clipped by 6 bases and J by 6 bases, with 19 bases between them. CDR1 and CDR2 (germline): MNHNS, SASEGT. The CDR3 has 15 residues. TCRB transcripts that were expressed got sequenced, as all of the isolated RNA had been reverse transcribed. Naive, central memory and regulatory T cell samples averaged around 3.9 million immunoSEQ reads each. Assay used: immunoSEQ multiplex PCR; TCRdb lists only in-frame clones, some missing. Of a few hundred thousand clones listed, over 9% are singletons. Sequencing input: central memory CD4+ T cells from blood. The TCR was taken from a man aged 30 to 45 with type 1 diabetes. The chain carries TRBV6-1 and TRBJ2-3; tentatively, D is TRBD1 (6 bases). CDR3 protein: CASRDRDNPTDTQYF. CDR3 DNA sequence: TGTGCCAGCAGGGACCGGGACAACCCCACCGATACGCAGTATTTT.